Only a few counts were recorded for the clone carrying this T cell receptor (beta chain). Its antigen is currently unknown. This entry belongs to a study of CD8 T cells in ankylosing spondylitis. Study-wide findings and caveats: Reactive arthritis synovial fluid and blood previously showed some of these motif variants. In ankylosing spondylitis blood, a motif of eight highly homologous TCR beta variants appeared characteristic.

Using quantitative 5'-RACE with molecular barcodes, the authors made TCR beta libraries. TCRdb processed the 5' RACE reads anew with MiXCR; each CDR3 protein has one entry. This sample carries fewer than 550,000 distinct CDR3 sequences, over 4% of them seen once, and the ten largest clones take 3.5%. V was clipped by 0 bases and J by 6 bases, with 17 bases between them. Germline V lookup: CDR1 LGHDT, CDR2 YNNKEL (reference sequence). There are 16 residues in the CDR3. The clonotype was recovered from a male donor with ankylosing spondylitis. The specimen was blood, either unsorted or a sorted T cell fraction (not recorded which). The chain joins TRBV3-1 to TRBJ1-1; D unresolved. CDR3 DNA: TGTGCCAGCAGCCAAGACAGTGAACCCCGGGTCCCTGAAGCTTTCTTT. Residues: CASSQDSEPRVPEAFF. The entire variable domain, with the rest obtained from reference TRBV3-1 and TRBJ1-1, is as follows: DTAVSQTPKYLVTQMGNDKSIKCEQNLGHDTMYWYKQDSKKFLKIMFSYNNKELIINETVPNRFSPKSPDKAHLNLHINSLELGDSAVYFCASSQDSEPRVPEAFFGQGTRLTVV.